This TCR beta chain was identified in a study of cytomegalovirus exposure and HLA in healthy donors. The PCR used 60 Vbeta and 13 Jbeta primers. The protocol was immunoSEQ multiplex PCR, while the TCRdb copy is restricted to in-frame clones and leaves out a portion. This table holds about 200,000 clones, 79% found once. About this clone: No antigen is known for it.

Study findings and constraints: It was reported that TCR beta sequences correctly inferred the HLA-A and HLA-B alleles for most subjects. CMV serostatus stood as the only immune exposure information on hand.

V dropped 8 bases and J dropped 2 bases, with 11 bases sitting between them. CDR3 length: 13 amino acids. CDR1 is LNHDA, CDR2 SQIVND, per germline (reference sequence). This sequence was found in a male donor in good health and CMV-seropositive. The chain combines TRBV19 with TRBJ2-3, with D perhaps matching TRBD2 (6 bases). Source material: PBMCs. CDR3 DNA: TGTGCCAGTGAGGGGACTCACACAGATACGCAGTATTTT. Protein: CASEGTHTDTQYF.